This T cell receptor (beta chain) was sequenced for a study of blood T cells in healthy people across ages. Trimming stripped 6 bases from V and 6 bases from J, with 8 bases between. The CDR3 sequence is 12 residues long. The germline gives CDR1 MDHEN, CDR2 SYDVKM. Caucasian individuals from Russia who were healthy and aged roughly 6 to 95 acted as donors. A second PCR of roughly 7 to 11 cycles used a sample-barcoded 5' primer and a J-beta primer mix. TCRdb fed the 5' RACE reads into MiXCR, producing one record per CDR3 protein. Of fewer than 800,000 distinct CDR3 sequences listed, around 21% are singletons.

The chain couples TRBV28 to TRBJ2-2; D is unclear. The TCR was taken from a man in his 70s in good health. Material for sequencing was blood. CDR3 region: CASRTTAGELFF. The DNA of the CDR3 is TGTGCCAGCAGAACCACAGCCGGGGAGCTGTTTTTT.